This TCR beta chain was sequenced during a study of T cell responses to AZD1222 COVID-19 vaccine. As for this clone: As yet, its antigen is unknown.

Points from the study as a whole: Clonal diversity was possibly underestimated; the donors were predominantly white British and more often female. At study baseline, merely several AZD1222 recipients were seropositive.

Data came from immunoSEQ multiplex PCR; TCRdb stores just in-frame clones and leaves some out. The table records almost 70,000 clones, less than 90% of them present only once. Germline lookup yields CDR1 SQVTM and CDR2 ANQGSEA. V lost 6 bases, J lost 2 bases, and 16 bases lay in between. CDR3 size: 14 residues. The TCR was taken from an adult who received the AZD1222 COVID-19 vaccine. Source: peripheral blood, taken 28 days after the second AZD1222 dose. The chain uses TRBV29-1 and TRBJ1-2; maybe TRBD1 (5 bases). The chain's CDR3 is CSVLPPGRNYGYTF. For the CDR3, the DNA is TGCAGCGTCCTCCCTCCGGGACGGAACTATGGCTACACCTTC.